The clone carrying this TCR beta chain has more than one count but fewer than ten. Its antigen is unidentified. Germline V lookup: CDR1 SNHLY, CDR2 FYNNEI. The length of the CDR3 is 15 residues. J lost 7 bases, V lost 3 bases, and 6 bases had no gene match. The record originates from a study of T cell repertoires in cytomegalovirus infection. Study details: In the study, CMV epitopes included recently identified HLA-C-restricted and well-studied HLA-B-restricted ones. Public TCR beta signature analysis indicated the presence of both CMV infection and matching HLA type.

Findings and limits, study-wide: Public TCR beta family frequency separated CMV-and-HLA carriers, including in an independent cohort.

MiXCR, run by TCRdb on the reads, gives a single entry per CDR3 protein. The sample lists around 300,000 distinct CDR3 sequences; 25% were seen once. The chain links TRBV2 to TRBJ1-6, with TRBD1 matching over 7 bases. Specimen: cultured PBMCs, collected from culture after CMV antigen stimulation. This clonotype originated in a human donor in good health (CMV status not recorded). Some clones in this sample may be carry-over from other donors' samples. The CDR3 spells CASSDQTGSNSPLHF. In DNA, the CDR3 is TGTGCCAGCAGTGATCAGACAGGGAGCAATTCACCCCTCCACTTT.